These 12 T cell receptor beta chains came from one sample sequenced in a study of technical replicates of blood from several donors. TCRdb's table, derived via immunoSEQ multiplex PCR, lists solely in-frame clones and lacks some. The profile covers tens of thousands of clones, with 95% to 97% appearing a single time and approximately 0.32% taken by the ten largest. The source material was T cells isolated from PBMCs. These receptors all stem from a human donor in good health.

The CDR3 DNA reads TGTGCCACTTCGACAGGGACGAATCAGCCCCAGCATTTT. It codes for CATSTGTNQPQHF. The gene calls are TRBV10-3 and TRBJ1-5; 7 bases are shared with TRBD1. The CDR3 covers 13 residues. V gave up 10 bases and J gave up 4 bases; unmatched junction bases: 7. Germline V lookup: CDR1 ENHRY, CDR2 SYGVKD.

The J gene is TRBJ2-7, the V gene TRBV5-6; 7 bases align to TRBD2. The CDR3 has 12 residues. In germline, CDR1 is SGHDT, CDR2 YYEEEE. Unmatched junction bases numbered 3, after V lost 3 bases and J lost 6 bases. The CDR3 DNA sequence: TGTGCCAGCAGCTGGGGGGGTAGCGAGCAGTACTTC. This sequence encodes CASSWGGSEQYF.

This clone was detected only once. The CDR3 DNA reads as TGTGCCAGCAGTTACGATAGGACTGTGAACACTGAAGCTTTCTTT. Its protein is CASSYDRTVNTEAFF. The chain is built from TRBV6-5 and TRBJ1-1; D remains ambiguous. V lost 2 bases and J lost 0, with 10 bases in between. Germline V lookup: CDR1 MNHEY, CDR2 SVGAGI. CDR3 size: 15 residues.

CDR3 in amino acids: CASSIGWEGDTQYF. CDR3 DNA sequence: TGTGCCAGTAGTATAGGGTGGGAGGGAGATACGCAGTATTTT. The chain carries TRBV19 and TRBJ2-3; 7 bases are a match to TRBD2. After removal of 1 base from V and 5 bases from J, the junction contained 3 bases not matched to a gene. Per germline, CDR1 LNHDA and CDR2 SQIVND (reference sequence). The CDR3 contains 14 residues.

The chain links TRBV30 to TRBJ1-3, with TRBD1 as a possible D gene (6 bases). V lost 8 bases and J 3 bases, leaving 14 bases between the germline ends. Germline V gene lookup returns CDR1 GTSNPN and CDR2 SVGIG (reference sequence). The CDR3 spans 13 residues. This chain's CDR3 is CAGYSGVGNTIYF. CDR3 coding DNA: TGTGCCGGTTATTCAGGGGTTGGAAACACCATATATTTT.

The genes are TRBV7-9 and TRBJ2-5; D ambiguous. Trimming shortened V by 1 base and J by 5 bases, and 5 bases separated the two germline ends. The germline V gene has CDR1 SEHNR and CDR2 FQNEAQ (reference sequence). This CDR3 is built from 12 residues. This CDR3 is CASSLESETQYF. CDR3 in DNA: TGTGCCAGCAGCTTAGAATCGGAGACCCAGTACTTC.

The chain links TRBV10-3 to TRBJ2-7, with D perhaps TRBD1 (5 bases). Germline V CDR1 and CDR2: ENHRY, SYGVKD. Trimming pared 3 bases from V and 3 bases from J, leaving 15 bases between. The CDR3 has 15 residues. DNA of the CDR3: TGTGCCATCAGTGAACCCCCGCAGGGCGGCTACGAGCAGTACTTC. Protein sequence: CAISEPPQGGYEQYF.

The chain combines TRBV7-6 with TRBJ2-5, with D possibly being TRBD1 (6 bases). Between the trimmed V and J ends, which lost 5 bases and 4 bases, there was a span of 11 bases. CDR1 is SGHVS, CDR2 FNYEAQ, per germline. This CDR3 has 13 amino acids. CDR3 nucleotides: TGTGCCAGCAGCCAACAGGGTAGAGAGACCCAGTACTTC. Protein: CASSQQGRETQYF. Full variable domain (missing parts from reference TRBV7-6 and TRBJ2-5): GAGVSQSPRYKVTKRGQDVALRCDPISGHVSLYWYRQALGQGPEFLTYFNYEAQQDKSGLPNDRFSAERPEGSISTLTIQRTEQRDSAMYRCASSQQGRETQYFGPGTRLLVL.

The chain couples TRBV19 to TRBJ2-1; 9 bases fit TRBD2. The CDR3 runs 13 residues. V gave up 7 bases and J gave up 8 bases; unmatched junction bases: 6. Germline values: CDR1 LNHDA, CDR2 SQIVND (reference sequence). Here the CDR3 DNA reads TGTGCCAGTACGCTAATAGCGGGAGATGAGCAGTTCTTC. Residues: CASTLIAGDEQFF. Using reference TRBV19 and TRBJ2-1 for the parts outside the CDR3, the full variable domain is DGGITQSPKYLFRKEGQNVTLSCEQNLNHDAMYWYRQDPGQGLRLIYYSQIVNDFQKGDIAEGYSVSREKKESFPLTVTSAQKNPTAFYLCASTLIAGDEQFFGPGTRLTVL.

This clone was recorded once. The chain uses TRBV7-2 and TRBJ2-1; 8 nucleotides agree with TRBD1. The CDR3 runs to 16 residues. Germline CDR1 reads SGHTA; CDR2 reads FQGNSA. With V trimmed by 3 bases and J by 3 bases, 7 bases remained unmatched. CDR3: CASSFPGTGVYNEQFF. CDR3 DNA sequence: TGTGCCAGCAGCTTCCCCGGGACAGGAGTCTACAATGAGCAGTTCTTC.

The chain employs TRBV27 and TRBJ2-7, with D maybe TRBD2 (7 bases). Germline V gene sequence: CDR1 MNHEY, CDR2 SMNVEV (reference sequence). Trimming left V 8 bases short and J 4 bases short, with 15 bases between. This CDR3 is 13 amino acids long. CDR3 sequence reads: CASRPRGAYEQYF. In nucleotides, the CDR3 is TGTGCCAGCCGACCTCGGGGGGCGTACGAGCAGTACTTC.

The V and J genes are TRBV19 and TRBJ1-4, with a tentative D call TRBD1 (6 bases). Per the germline V gene, CDR1 is LNHDA and CDR2 is SQIVND (reference sequence). Trimming cost V 6 bases and J 7 bases, with 18 bases left between them. This CDR3 spans 15 amino acids. The CDR3 protein is CASSMTGDVGEKLFF. The DNA of the CDR3 is TGTGCCAGTAGCATGACAGGCGATGTGGGTGAAAAACTGTTTTTT.